This TCR beta chain comes out of a study of post-analysis software for immune sequencing data. Study details: Patients with relapsing-remitting, secondary progressive and progressive-relapsing multiple sclerosis courses were all represented.

This clonotype was recorded a few times. Its antigen is as yet unknown. This CDR3 is built from 17 residues. V was clipped by 3 bases and J by 0 bases, with 18 bases between them. Germline lookup yields CDR1 SGHAT and CDR2 FQNNGV. Study-level findings and limits: Multiple sclerosis patients had significantly lower normalized Chao1 diversity than controls. In patients, about 5 TRBV segments were more frequent than in controls, with TRBV5-6, TRBV5-1 and TRBV20-1 among them. Samples from one preparation batch, clustered by F measure, grouped strongly together.

Unique molecular identifiers were present in the TCR beta cDNA libraries. T cells numbering roughly 1 to 10 million yielded roughly 0.5 million cDNA molecules. One entry per CDR3 protein results from TCRdb running MiXCR on the PCR reads. The sample contains roughly 670,000 distinct CDR3 sequences, 59% of which appear only once. The chain recombines TRBV11-2 with TRBJ2-7; D remains unclear. The TCR was taken from a girl aged 2 to 10 with multiple sclerosis. The specimen was blood. The CDR3 region has the DNA TGTGCCAGCAGCTTCGCTCCCAGCCTTAAGAGCTCCTACGAGCAGTACTTC. It encodes CASSFAPSLKSSYEQYF.